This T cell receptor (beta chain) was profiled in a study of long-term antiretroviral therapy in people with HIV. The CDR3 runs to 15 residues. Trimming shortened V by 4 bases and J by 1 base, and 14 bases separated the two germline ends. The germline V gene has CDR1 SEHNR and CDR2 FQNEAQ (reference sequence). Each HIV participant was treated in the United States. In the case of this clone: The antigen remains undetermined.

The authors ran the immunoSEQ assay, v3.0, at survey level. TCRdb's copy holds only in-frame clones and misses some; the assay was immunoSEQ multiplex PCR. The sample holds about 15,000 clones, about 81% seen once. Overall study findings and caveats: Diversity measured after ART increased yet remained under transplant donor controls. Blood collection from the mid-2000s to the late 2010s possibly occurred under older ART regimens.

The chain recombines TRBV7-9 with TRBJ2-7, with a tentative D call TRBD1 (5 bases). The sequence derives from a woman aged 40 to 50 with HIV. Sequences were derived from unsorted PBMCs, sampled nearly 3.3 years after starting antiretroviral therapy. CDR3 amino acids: CASSSRYRNSYEQYF. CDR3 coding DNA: TGTGCCAGCAGCTCGCGGTACAGGAATTCCTACGAGCAGTACTTC.